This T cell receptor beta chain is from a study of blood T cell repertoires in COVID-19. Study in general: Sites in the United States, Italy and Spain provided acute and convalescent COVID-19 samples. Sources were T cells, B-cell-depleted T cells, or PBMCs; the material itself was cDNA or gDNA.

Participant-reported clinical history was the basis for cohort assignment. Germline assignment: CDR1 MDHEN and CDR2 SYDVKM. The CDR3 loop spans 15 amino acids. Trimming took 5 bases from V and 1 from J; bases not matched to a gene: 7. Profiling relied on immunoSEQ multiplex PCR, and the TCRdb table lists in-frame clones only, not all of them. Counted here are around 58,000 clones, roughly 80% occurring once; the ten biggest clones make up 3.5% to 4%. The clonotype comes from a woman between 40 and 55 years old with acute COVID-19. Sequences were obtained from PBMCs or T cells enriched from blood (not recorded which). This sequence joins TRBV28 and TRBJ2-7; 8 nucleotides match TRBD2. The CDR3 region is CASSPRGAISYEQYV. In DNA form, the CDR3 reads TGTGCCAGCAGTCCGCGGGGGGCAATTTCCTACGAGCAGTACGTC.